This TCR beta chain was sequenced in a study of metastatic and nonmetastatic thyroid tumors. Turning to the study itself: Malignant and benign thyroid patients had repertoires compared in peripheral blood and tumor or nodule tissue.

Original analysis: Variation in CDR3 across clinicopathological groups served as the basis for constructing a distant-metastasis classifier in papillary thyroid cancer. Using MiXCR, TCRdb reanalyzed the PCR reads. TCRdb, not the original authors, processed these V and J calls. The profile shows some 30,000 clones, 7% to 8% of them singletons. Findings and limits, study-wide: Significantly greater TCR beta diversity was reportedly found in malignant thyroid tumors than in benign nodules (in blood and tumor).

From germline, CDR1 is SGHVS and CDR2 FNYEAQ. The CDR3 sequence is 15 residues long. Between the trimmed V and J ends, which lost 1 base and 4 bases, there was a span of 11 bases. This clone was counted many times. Its specificity is unknown. Each patient came to thyroid surgery without any prior treatment (of any kind). This chain links TRBV7-6 with TRBJ2-1, with D perhaps matching TRBD2 (5 bases). Sequenced: blood. The source is a female donor with papillary thyroid cancer or a benign thyroid nodule (not recorded which). Some clones in this sample may be carry-over from other donors' samples. The CDR3 loop reads CASSLEHPGYNEQFF. The CDR3 coding sequence is TGTGCCAGCAGCTTAGAGCATCCGGGGTACAATGAGCAGTTCTTC. The whole variable domain, remainder taken from reference TRBV7-6 and TRBJ2-1, is GAGVSQSPRYKVTKRGQDVALRCDPISGHVSLYWYRQALGQGPEFLTYFNYEAQQDKSGLPNDRFSAERPEGSISTLTIQRTEQRDSAMYRCASSLEHPGYNEQFFGPGTRLTVL.